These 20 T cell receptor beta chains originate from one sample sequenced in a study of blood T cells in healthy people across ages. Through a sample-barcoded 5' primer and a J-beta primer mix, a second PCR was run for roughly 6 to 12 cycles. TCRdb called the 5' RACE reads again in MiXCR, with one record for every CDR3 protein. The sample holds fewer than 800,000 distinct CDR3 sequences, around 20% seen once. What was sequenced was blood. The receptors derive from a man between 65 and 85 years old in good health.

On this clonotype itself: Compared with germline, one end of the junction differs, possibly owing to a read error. CDR3 coding DNA: TGCATCGTTGAAGAACGGGCCGAGCAGTACTTC. Protein sequence: CIVEERAEQYF. The rearrangement links TRBV29-1 to TRBJ2-7, with D unclear. The CDR3 runs 11 residues. Germline CDR1 reads SQVTM; CDR2 reads ANQGSEA.

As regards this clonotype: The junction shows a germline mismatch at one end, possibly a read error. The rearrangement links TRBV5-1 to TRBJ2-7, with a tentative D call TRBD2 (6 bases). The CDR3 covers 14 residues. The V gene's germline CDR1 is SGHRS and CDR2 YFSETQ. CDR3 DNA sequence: TGCGCCAGCAGCTTGGGGGGGACTTTCTACGGGCAGTACTTC. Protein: CASSLGGTFYGQYF. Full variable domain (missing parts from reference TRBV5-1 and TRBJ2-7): KAGVTQTPRYLIKTRGQQVTLSCSPISGHRSVSWYQQTPGQGLQFLFEYFSETQRNKGNFPGRFSGRQFSNSRSEMNVSTLELGDSALYLCASSLGGTFYGQYFGPGTRLTVT.

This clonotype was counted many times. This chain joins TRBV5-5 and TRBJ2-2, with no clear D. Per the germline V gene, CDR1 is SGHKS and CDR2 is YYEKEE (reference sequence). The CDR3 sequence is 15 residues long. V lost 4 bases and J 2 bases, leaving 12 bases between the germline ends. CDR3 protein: CASSVTLSNTGELFF. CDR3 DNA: TGTGCCAGCAGCGTGACTCTGTCCAACACCGGGGAGCTGTTTTTT.

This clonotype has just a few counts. The CDR3 DNA reads as TGTGCCAGCAGTGAGGGACTAGCGGGAGAAAACATTCAGTACTTC. This encodes CASSEGLAGENIQYF. J is TRBJ2-4 and V is TRBV2, with 14 positions matching TRBD2. With 3 bases clipped from V and 5 bases from J, the junction kept 0 bases outside the gene matches. The CDR3 has 15 amino acids. The germline gives CDR1 SNHLY, CDR2 FYNNEI. Based on the CDR3 plus reference TRBV2 and TRBJ2-4, the full variable domain is EPEVTQTPSHQVTQMGQEVILRCVPISNHLYFYWYRQILGQKVEFLVSFYNNEISEKSEIFDDQFSVERPDGSNFTLKIRSTKLEDSAMYFCASSEGLAGENIQYFGAGTRLSVL.

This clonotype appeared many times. The CDR3 DNA reads TGCGCCAGCAGCCAAGGTTTAGGGCTCTACGAGCAGTACTTC. Translation gives CASSQGLGLYEQYF. This chain joins TRBV4-3 and TRBJ2-7; D unresolved. Germline CDR1 reads LGHNA; CDR2 reads YSLEER. The CDR3 has 14 residues. V was cut by 1 base and J by 3 bases, with 10 bases left in between.

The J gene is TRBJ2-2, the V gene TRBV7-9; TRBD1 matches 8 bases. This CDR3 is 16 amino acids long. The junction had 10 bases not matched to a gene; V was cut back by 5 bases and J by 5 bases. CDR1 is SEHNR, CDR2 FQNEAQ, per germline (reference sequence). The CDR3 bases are TGTGCCAGCAGCCCAGGACAGGGCGGACTGACCGGGGAGCTGTTTTTT. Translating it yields CASSPGQGGLTGELFF.

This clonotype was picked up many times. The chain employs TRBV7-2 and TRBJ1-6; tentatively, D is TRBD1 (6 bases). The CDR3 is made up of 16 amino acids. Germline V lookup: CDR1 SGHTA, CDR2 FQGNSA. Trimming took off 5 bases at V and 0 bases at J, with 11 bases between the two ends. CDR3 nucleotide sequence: TGTGCCAGCAGCCGGACAGCGAGCTCCTATAATTCACCCCTCCACTTT. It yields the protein CASSRTASSYNSPLHF.

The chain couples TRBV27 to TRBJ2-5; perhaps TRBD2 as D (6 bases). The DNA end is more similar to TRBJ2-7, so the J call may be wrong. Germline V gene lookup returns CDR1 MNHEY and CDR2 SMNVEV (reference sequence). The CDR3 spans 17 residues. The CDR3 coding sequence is TGTGCCAGCAGTTTATTAAACCCCGGTGGGGGGACCTACGAGCAGTACTTC. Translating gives CASSLLNPGGGTYEQYF.

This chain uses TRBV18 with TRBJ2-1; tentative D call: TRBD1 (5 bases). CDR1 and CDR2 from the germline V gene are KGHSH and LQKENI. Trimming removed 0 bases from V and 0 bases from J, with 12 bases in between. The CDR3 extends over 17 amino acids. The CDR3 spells CASSPPTGHSSYNEQFF. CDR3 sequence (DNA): TGTGCCAGCTCACCACCCACTGGACACAGCTCCTACAATGAGCAGTTCTTC. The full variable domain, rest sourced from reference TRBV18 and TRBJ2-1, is NAGVMQNPRHLVRRRGQEARLRCSPMKGHSHVYWYRQLPEEGLKFMVYLQKENIIDESGMPKERFSAEFPKEGPSILRIQQVVRGDSAAYFCASSPPTGHSSYNEQFFGPGTRLTVL.

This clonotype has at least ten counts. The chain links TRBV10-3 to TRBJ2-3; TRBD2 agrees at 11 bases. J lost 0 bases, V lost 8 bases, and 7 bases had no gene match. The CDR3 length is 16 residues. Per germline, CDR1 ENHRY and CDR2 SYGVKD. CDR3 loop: CAILASGRTSTDTQYF. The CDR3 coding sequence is TGTGCCATCCTGGCTAGCGGGAGGACTAGCACAGATACGCAGTATTTT.

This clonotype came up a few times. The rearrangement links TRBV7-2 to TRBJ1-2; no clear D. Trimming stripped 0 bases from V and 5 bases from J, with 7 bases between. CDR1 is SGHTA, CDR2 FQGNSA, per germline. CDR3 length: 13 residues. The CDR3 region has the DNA TGTGCCAGCAGCTTAGCAGCCCTTTATGGCTACACCTTC. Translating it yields CASSLAALYGYTF.

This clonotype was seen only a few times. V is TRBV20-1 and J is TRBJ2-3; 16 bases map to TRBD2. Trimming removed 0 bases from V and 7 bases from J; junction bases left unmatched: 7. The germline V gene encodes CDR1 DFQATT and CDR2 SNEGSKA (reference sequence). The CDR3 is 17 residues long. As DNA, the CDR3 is TGCAGTGCTAGAGATTCGGGACTAGCGGGAGGGCCTTATACGCAGTATTTT. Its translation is CSARDSGLAGGPYTQYF.

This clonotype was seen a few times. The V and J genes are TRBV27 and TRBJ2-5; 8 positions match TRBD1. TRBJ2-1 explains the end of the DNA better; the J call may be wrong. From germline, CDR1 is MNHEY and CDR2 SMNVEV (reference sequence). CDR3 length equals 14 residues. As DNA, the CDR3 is TGTGCCAGCAGACGTGGGGCAGGGGGCGATGAGCAGTTCTTC. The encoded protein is CASRRGAGGDEQFF.

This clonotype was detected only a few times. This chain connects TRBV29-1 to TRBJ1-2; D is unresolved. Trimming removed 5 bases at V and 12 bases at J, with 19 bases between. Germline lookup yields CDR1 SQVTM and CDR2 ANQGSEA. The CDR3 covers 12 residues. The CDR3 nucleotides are TGCAGCGTTATCCAACCGGGCCTATCTGACACCTTC. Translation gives CSVIQPGLSDTF.

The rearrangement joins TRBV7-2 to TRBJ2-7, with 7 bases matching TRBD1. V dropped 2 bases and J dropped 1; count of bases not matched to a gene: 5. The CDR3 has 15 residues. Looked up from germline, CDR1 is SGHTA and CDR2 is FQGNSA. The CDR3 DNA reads TGTGCCAGCAGCTTAAGGGGGCATCCGTCCTACGAGCAGTACTTC. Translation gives CASSLRGHPSYEQYF.

As DNA, the CDR3 is TGTGCCAGGACGGATGATAATTCACCCCTCCACTTT. Protein product: CARTDDNSPLHF. This chain joins TRBV7-3 and TRBJ1-6; D is uncertain. The germline V and J ends were trimmed by 9 bases and 5 bases, with 8 bases remaining between them. This CDR3 has 12 residues. Germline CDR1 and CDR2: SGHTA and FQGTGA.

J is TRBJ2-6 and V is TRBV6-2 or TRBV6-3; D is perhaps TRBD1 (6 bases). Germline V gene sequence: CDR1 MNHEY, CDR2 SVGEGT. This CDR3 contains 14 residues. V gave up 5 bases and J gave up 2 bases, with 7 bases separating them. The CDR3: CASSQGTGANVLTF. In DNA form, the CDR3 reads TGTGCCAGCAGTCAGGGGACTGGGGCCAACGTCCTGACTTTC.

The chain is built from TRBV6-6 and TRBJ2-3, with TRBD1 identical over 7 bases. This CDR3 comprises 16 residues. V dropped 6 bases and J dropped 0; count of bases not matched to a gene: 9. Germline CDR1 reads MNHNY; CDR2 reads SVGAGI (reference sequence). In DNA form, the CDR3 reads TGTGCCAGCAGGCCTCGTGGGACAGTTAGCACAGATACGCAGTATTTT. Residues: CASRPRGTVSTDTQYF.

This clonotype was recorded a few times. The CDR3 sequence: CASSYGELNTEAFF. The CDR3 DNA is TGTGCCAGCAGTTATGGGGAACTGAACACTGAAGCTTTCTTT. The gene calls are TRBV6-6 and TRBJ1-1; no clear D. CDR1 MNHNY and CDR2 SVGAGI come from the germline V gene (reference sequence). The CDR3 contains 14 residues. Trimming took 3 bases from V and 0 from J, leaving 8 bases between them.

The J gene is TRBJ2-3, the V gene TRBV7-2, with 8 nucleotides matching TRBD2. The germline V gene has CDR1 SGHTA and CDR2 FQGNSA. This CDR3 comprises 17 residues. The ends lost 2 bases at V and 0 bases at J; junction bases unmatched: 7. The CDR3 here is CASSLLASGSSTDTQYF. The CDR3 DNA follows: TGTGCCAGCAGCTTATTAGCTAGCGGGTCTAGCACAGATACGCAGTATTTT.